This T cell receptor beta chain was documented in a study of cytomegalovirus exposure and HLA in healthy donors. The overall study: Genotyping showed around 81% of some 400 donors falling in the Caucasian-associated ancestry cluster.

A multiplex PCR was run with 60 Vbeta primers and 13 Jbeta primers. Authors' data handling: As a later analysis found, there were 80 million or so unique TCR beta chains, of which roughly 11 million were shared. The assay was immunoSEQ multiplex PCR, and TCRdb's table has in-frame clones only and misses some. That table is the source of V, J and clone size, and D and trimming were worked out from the DNA. Counted here are 110,000 or so clones, about 79% occurring once; the ten biggest clones make up just under 2.5%. V lost 5 bases and J lost 5; bases outside the gene matches: 8. CDR3 length: 14 amino acids. The germline V gene has CDR1 PRHDT and CDR2 FYEKMQ (reference sequence). Study-wide points: Segments of the TCR beta V type were, in most cases, productive about 90% or about 30% of the time in an earlier analysis.

As to this clone: The antigen is not known.

The V call is TRBV13, the J call TRBJ2-7; 8 nucleotides align to TRBD1. The receptor was derived from a woman younger than 30 in good health and CMV-seronegative. Specimen: PBMCs. The CDR3 nucleotides are TGTGCCAGCAGCAAAACAGGGGGTGAGAACGAGCAGTACTTC. Protein product: CASSKTGGENEQYF.